This T cell receptor (beta chain) was recorded in a study of cytomegalovirus exposure and HLA in healthy donors (dated by TCRdb to 2016 to 2017). Some background on the complete study: An earlier analysis of about 530 of the donors reported 276 Gb of sequence data and 100 million to 120 million unique TCR beta sequences obtained from about 180 million T cells. Of the 300 to 500 genotyped donors, 70% to 90% were placed in the genetic ancestry cluster associated with self-reported Caucasian donors. An earlier analysis of 587 of the donors used high-throughput TCR beta sequencing to judge whether each TCR beta V gene segment behaved as functional or pseudogenic. A later genetic analysis took genome-wide SNP genotypes for 398 of the 666 donors and used that subset as a discovery cohort. The study profiled the T cell repertoires of under 850 subjects by immunosequencing and related them to cytomegalovirus serostatus. Roughly five DR-DQ haplotypes were handled as single units for association and clustering, since linkage in the cohort was strong. Among 398 genotyped donors of the cohort, an average of 235,054 unique TCR beta nucleotide sequences were sequenced per donor, roughly 18% of them non-productive. Roughly 300 gigabases of sequencing data and 70 million to 100 million unique TCR sequences made up an early release that covered 500 to 650 HLA-typed donors. To predict cytomegalovirus infection status, the study brought together high-throughput TCR immunosequencing, statistical association of individual TCRs with disease status, and machine learning. The number of typed donors differed by locus: 629-630 for A, B, C, DRB1 and DQB1; roughly 510 for DQA1; approximately 600 for DPA1; and some 450 for DPB1. All discovery cohort repertoires had been generated on a single sequencing platform. A later analysis re-analyzed previously published TCR beta repertoires from approximately 700 donors and added high-resolution HLA genotyping to study TCR occurrence patterns. Class I and class II HLA loci were covered by the typing at four-digit resolution. The study was designed to test whether signatures of past pathogen exposure could be identified by cataloging public T cell receptors. Along with the approximately 700-subject first cohort, a separate validation cohort of approximately 110 different subjects was used. Rather than drawing on any new phenotypic data, the later analysis identified candidate immune exposures from TCR beta sequences and the way those sequences occurred across donors. Donor age, sex, ethnicity and CMV serostatus were compiled together with the repertoire data. Paper-wide results and their limitations: Presence/absence analyses assumed roughly uniform sequencing depth across donors, an assumption that may not hold. Specific HLA alleles were associated with roughly 16,000 TCR beta sequences at a false discovery rate of 0.05 in a later analysis. The classifier was reported to diagnose cytomegalovirus status with high specificity and sensitivity in both the original cohort and the validation cohort. CMV serostatus was the only immune exposure information available for the cohort. According to a later analysis, TCR association rates differed among HLA loci, with DRB1 alleles showing the most associated TCRs and HLA-C alleles showing the fewest. An association between a missense DCLRE1C variant and V-gene and J-gene trimming of TCR beta chains was found in a later genetic analysis and replicated in an independent cohort. According to a later genetic analysis, donors in an Asian-associated ancestry cluster had fewer N-insertions in productive TCRs than the roughly 660-donor mean. Correlated functional status among segregating V segments might be attributable to linkage disequilibrium, but an unknown experimental factor could not be ruled out. Three of the identified cytomegalovirus-associated TCR beta chains were confirmed in vitro to be specific for cytomegalovirus antigens. In the study, 164 TCR beta chains were listed as associated with cytomegalovirus. A later analysis found that most CMV-associated TCR beta chains appeared HLA-restricted, with HLA associations seemingly driven largely by CMV exposure. It was suggested by the authors that the approach could potentially be generalized to other disease states and immunological phenotypes. In an earlier analysis of 587 of the donors, most TCR beta V segments were observed in productive rearrangements about 90% or about 30% of the time, broadly matching IMGT annotations. Because the 87-base-pair reads could not distinguish some IMGT-functional V segments, including TRBV6-2 and TRBV6-3, those segments were excluded. The earlier analysis of nearly 600 of the donors excluded approximately 17 rarely observed V segments, including chromosome 9 orphons, because counts were too low. Because some donors lacked HLA typing at each locus, the association tests relied only on the typed subset. Assigning TCR associations to individual alleles was difficult when HLA alleles, especially DR and DQ, strongly co-occurred. In this cohort, only TCR beta chains were sequenced, and detectable features were limited by the absence of alpha or paired-chain data. Most TCR sequences were seen in very few donors, while some public TCRs were found in many individuals. A further reported finding was that TCR beta sequences accurately predicted the HLA-A and HLA-B alleles for most subjects in the first cohort. Compared with equally common non-associated chains, HLA-associated TCR beta chains in a later analysis were more clonally expanded and had lower generation probabilities. According to a later analysis, parvovirus B19, influenza, CMV and Epstein-Barr virus appeared linked to several top co-occurrence clusters. A group of highly shared sequence variants was considered likely to be a technical artifact of the sequencing pipeline.

The method behind the library was the immunoSEQ multiplex PCR assay. For the multiplex PCR, a mixture combining 60 forward primers for TCR Vbeta segments and 13 reverse primers for TCR Jbeta segments was used. The CDR3 region of rearranged TCR beta genes was amplified from genomic DNA with a multiplex PCR assay. On the Illumina HiSeq System, the amplified TCR beta libraries were sequenced as 87-base-pair reads. The published analysis was carried out like this. Across the 600 to 700 repertoires, a later analysis counted tens of millions of unique TCR beta chains, roughly 11 million of which were shared by at least two donors. A nearest-neighbor algorithm error-corrected the raw reads and collapsed the reads into unique sequences, merging closely related sequences to remove PCR and sequencing errors. To assign V, D and J gene segments, CDR3 sequences were aligned to IMGT reference sequences. For a sequence to be retained, at least a six-nucleotide match to both a V gene segment and a J gene segment was required. A rearrangement counted as productive if the CDR3 had no stop codons and remained in frame with V and J, and every other rearrangement counted as non-productive. Following IMGT convention, CDR3 was defined as the stretch from the second conserved V-encoded cysteine up to the conserved J-encoded phenylalanine. The earlier analysis of a few hundred of the donors excluded any sequence lacking an unambiguous match to a single V gene segment. In an earlier analysis of several hundred of the donors, V segments were called functional above 56.7% productive rearrangements and were called segregating when the between-donor standard deviation exceeded 5%. A statistical classification framework was developed to diagnose cytomegalovirus status using the catalog of TCR beta chain sequences. A later analysis assigned V and J genes by comparing TCR nucleotide sequences with IMGT/GENE-DB human TR gene sequences. The TCRdist pipeline was used in a later analysis to assign CDR3 sequences and most-parsimonious VDJ recombination scenarios. In a later analysis, each TCR beta chain was defined by its CDR3 amino acid sequence together with its V-gene family, and reads lacking a unique V-gene family were excluded. As a way to deal with suspected cross-contamination and a sequencing artifact, a later analysis dropped 450 to 700 nucleotide sequences that were highly shared and had low generation probability. A later analysis calculated a clonal expansion index for each public chain from normalized within-repertoire ranks of inferred template counts. In a later analysis, generation probabilities were computed using a VDJ recombination model fitted to out-of-frame rearrangements, and the results were checked against IGoR. A later analysis scored TCR-TCR, TCR-HLA and TCR-CMV co-occurrence with hypergeometric tests, applying a repertoire-size bias correction to TCR pairs. A later analysis estimated false discovery rates by permuting HLA or CMV assignments 20 times. A later analysis grouped co-occurring TCRs with DBSCAN, adding TCRdist sequence similarity when clustering within HLA-allele-positive subsets. Co-occurrence clustering excluded repertoires with fewer than 30,000 or more than 120,000 public chains, plus five with anomalous nucleotide sharing. The table was pulled from immuneACCESS by TCRdb, which kept in-frame rearrangements only. Such tables lose some clones; where checked, under half of the loss comes from unresolved V genes, and the rest has no known cause. The V and J calls and clone size were taken over from that table, and D and trimming were inferred from the DNA. For this sample the table gives 130,000 or so clones, of which more than 55% were detected only once. 6.5% of the sample goes to the ten largest clones.

The cohort consisted of some 670 healthy bone marrow donors. At the time of sampling, all cohort members were nominally healthy, though unrecorded immune exposures were likely present. The donor was CMV seronegative and belonged to the group of 352 seronegative cohort members. Each donor provided a peripheral blood sample, and peripheral blood mononuclear cells were used for TCR beta sequencing. Genomic DNA extraction from the blood cell samples was performed with the Qiagen DNeasy Blood Extraction Kit. In the germline V gene, CDR1 corresponds to SNHLY and CDR2 to FYNNEI. The trim is 6 bases for V and 0 bases for J, with a gap of 12 bases between the germline ends. From cysteine to phenylalanine, the CDR3 is 15 amino acids long. Only the CDR3 portion is preserved as DNA: 45 bases, with reading frame beginning at the first base. This clone has just one count. The clone's antigen remains unknown. Base qualities were left out, and no much larger clone turns up one base away.

Recombination linked TRBV2 to TRBJ2-1, with TRBD1 perhaps the D gene, on 5 matching bases. The receptor was isolated from a woman aged 55 to 70 in good health and CMV-seronegative. Sequencing was carried out using PBMCs. CDR3 reads: CASSERTSSYNEQFF. The nucleotide sequence reads TGTGCCAGCAGCGAAAGGACAAGCTCCTACAATGAGCAGTTCTTC.